This TCR beta chain came from a study of cytomegalovirus exposure and HLA in healthy donors. Findings and limits, study-wide: Follow-up analysis found HLA locus-dependent TCR association rates, highest for DRB1 and lowest for HLA-C. The majority of TCR sequences were rare, yet some public TCRs appeared in many donors.

Germline loops: CDR1 SGHAT, CDR2 FQDESV (reference sequence). CDR3 length: 15 amino acids. The V end lost 2 bases, the J end lost 2 bases, and 10 bases lay between the germline ends. A remark on this clone: Its antigen is currently unknown.

The PCR employed 60 Vbeta primers together with 13 Jbeta primers. Clones were read by immunoSEQ multiplex PCR, and TCRdb kept only the in-frame ones, dropping some. This sample has about 130,000 clones, with around 80% found just once. The chain combines TRBV11-1 with TRBJ2-4; D is ambiguous. The clonotype comes from a man younger than 45 in good health and CMV-seropositive. The sample taken for sequencing was PBMCs. This CDR3 is CASSLHGVTKNIQYF. In DNA, the CDR3 is TGTGCCAGCAGCTTACATGGAGTGACCAAAAACATTCAGTACTTC.